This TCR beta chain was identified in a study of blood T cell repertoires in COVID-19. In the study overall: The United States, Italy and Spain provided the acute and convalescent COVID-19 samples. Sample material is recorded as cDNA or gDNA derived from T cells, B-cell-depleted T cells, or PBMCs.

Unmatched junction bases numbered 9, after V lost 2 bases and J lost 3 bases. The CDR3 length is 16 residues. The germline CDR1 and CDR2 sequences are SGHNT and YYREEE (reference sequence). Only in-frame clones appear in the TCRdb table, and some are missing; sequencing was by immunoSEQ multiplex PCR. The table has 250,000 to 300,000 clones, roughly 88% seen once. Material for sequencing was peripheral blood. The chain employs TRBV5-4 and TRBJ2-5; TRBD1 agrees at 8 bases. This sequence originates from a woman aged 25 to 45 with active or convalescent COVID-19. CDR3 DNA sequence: TGTGCCAGCAGCTTCGGCGGGACAGGACCAAAAGAGACCCAGTACTTC. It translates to CASSFGGTGPKETQYF. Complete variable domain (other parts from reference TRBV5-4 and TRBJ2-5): ETGVTQSPTHLIKTRGQQVTLRCSSQSGHNTVSWYQQALGQGPQFIFQYYREEENGRGNFPPRFSGLQFPNYSSELNVNALELDDSALYLCASSFGGTGPKETQYFGPGTRLLVL.